Sequencing of this T cell receptor beta chain was carried out in a study of T cell responses to AZD1222 COVID-19 vaccine. Study findings and constraints: Sampling that yielded the repertoires occurred only after the peak T cell response. At baseline, seropositivity was found in only a handful of AZD1222 recipients. Spike-specific TCR breadth and depth were elevated following two AZD1222 doses.

Second-dose timings of about 4 or about 12 weeks were pooled. TCRdb's copy holds only in-frame clones and misses some; the assay was immunoSEQ multiplex PCR. This sample has about 56,000 clones, with around 80% found just once. The V gene's germline CDR1 is DFQATT and CDR2 SNEGSKA (reference sequence). V was clipped by 5 bases and J by 5 bases, with 6 bases between them. CDR3 length: 10 amino acids. Comment on this clone: Its target is unknown.

The sequence was obtained from an adult who received the AZD1222 COVID-19 vaccine. The chain couples TRBV20-1 to TRBJ2-5; D gene uncertain. This specimen consisted of peripheral blood, obtained 28 days after the second AZD1222 dose. The CDR3: CSAVMETQYF. CDR3 sequence (DNA): TGCAGTGCTGTAATGGAGACCCAGTACTTC.